This T cell receptor (beta chain) is from a study of cytomegalovirus exposure and HLA in healthy donors. It was with 60 Vbeta and 13 Jbeta primers that the PCR ran. Profiled with immunoSEQ multiplex PCR; TCRdb holds only in-frame clones, not every one. Of 150,000 to 200,000 clones listed, around 80% are singletons. The ends were cut back, 1 base at V and 4 bases at J, with 2 bases in the middle. Germline V gene sequence: CDR1 MGHDK, CDR2 SYGVNS. This CDR3 comprises 12 residues. The sequence was obtained from a woman between 40 and 50 years old in good health and CMV-seronegative. This chain uses TRBV25-1 with TRBJ1-3; D gene unclear. Sequencing input: PBMCs. CDR3 sequence: CASSELGNTIYF. DNA of the CDR3: TGTGCCAGCAGTGAATTAGGAAACACCATATATTTT.